Below, 31 T cell receptor beta chains from the same sample are listed, as sequenced in a study of shared clonotypes between healthy human individuals. Profiling relied on immunoSEQ multiplex PCR, and the TCRdb table lists in-frame clones only, not all of them. Here the sample spans roughly 2.5 million clones, just over 90% being singletons. Material: naive CD4+ T cells sorted from blood. Indicated subset: CD45RA+ positively selected. These receptors all come from a young man in good health.

The genes are TRBV6-1 and TRBJ2-2; D uncertain. Trimming left V 2 bases short and J 4 bases short, with 11 bases between. The CDR3 is made up of 15 amino acids. The germline V gene encodes CDR1 MNHNS and CDR2 SASEGT. The CDR3 DNA follows: TGTGCCAGCAGTGAATATTCGAAGCGCACCGGGGAGCTGTTTTTT. It encodes CASSEYSKRTGELFF.

The chain joins TRBV7-8 to TRBJ2-3; D is unclear. Germline lookup yields CDR1 SGHVS and CDR2 FQNEAQ. The length of the CDR3 is 14 residues. V lost 1 base and J 4 bases, leaving 9 bases between the germline ends. CDR3 sequence reads: CASSLVGPSDTQYF. In nucleotides, the CDR3 is TGTGCCAGCAGCTTAGTAGGGCCCTCAGATACGCAGTATTTT.

The chain carries TRBV19 and TRBJ2-3; 8 bases are shared with TRBD1. The CDR3 totals 16 residues. Germline-derived CDR1 and CDR2 are LNHDA and SQIVND (reference sequence). V shed 4 bases and J 6 bases; nucleotides not matched to a gene: 12. CDR3 coding DNA: TGTGCCAGTAGTACCACGACAGGGGCCCCCCAGGATACGCAGTATTTT. It specifies CASSTTTGAPQDTQYF.

The chain carries TRBV28 and TRBJ2-7; the D is unclear. The CDR3 contains 12 residues. Germline assignment: CDR1 MDHEN and CDR2 SYDVKM. Trimming removed 2 bases from V and 7 bases from J, with 9 bases in between. The CDR3 region is CASSLQVIEQYF. The CDR3 DNA reads TGTGCCAGCAGTTTACAGGTGATAGAGCAGTACTTC.

Comment on this clone: Distinct nucleotide sequences in the sample also encode this CDR3. This chain uses TRBV25-1 with TRBJ2-7, with D perhaps assigned TRBD1 or TRBD2 (5 bases each). The CDR3 extends over 14 amino acids. Deletions cut 2 bases from V and 3 bases from J, with 11 bases between. Germline CDR1 MGHDK, CDR2 SYGVNS. CDR3 in amino acids: CASSEGGFSYEQYF. The CDR3 DNA follows: TGTGCCAGCAGTGAAGGGGGATTCAGCTACGAGCAGTACTTC.

CDR3 nucleotide sequence: TGTGCCAGCAGTCACAGGGAGGGCCTCCACTTT. Translation gives CASSHREGLHF. The V call is TRBV6-1, the J call TRBJ1-6; D is possibly TRBD1 (6 bases). Germline V gene sequence: CDR1 MNHNS, CDR2 SASEGT. The CDR3 totals 11 residues. Trimming pared 5 bases from V and 15 bases from J, leaving 11 bases between.

J is TRBJ1-5 and V is TRBV6-8, with a tentative D call TRBD1 (5 bases). This CDR3 is built from 18 residues. V shed 4 bases and J shed 0 bases, with 19 bases lying between them. Germline CDR1 and CDR2: MNHGY and SAAAGT. The CDR3 DNA reads TGTGCCAGCAGTTGCCCACTAGACAGACCTTATAGCAATCAGCCCCAGCATTTT. It codes for CASSCPLDRPYSNQPQHF.

In this sample, this clone turned up a few times. Other DNA sequences from this sample encode an identical CDR3 as well. This CDR3 reads CAWSVRWNEKLFF. The CDR3 DNA sequence: TGTGCCTGGAGTGTACGGTGGAATGAAAAACTGTTTTTT. The chain joins TRBV30 to TRBJ1-4; D is unclear. This CDR3 comprises 13 residues. V was trimmed by 0 bases and J by 5 bases, leaving 7 bases between them. Germline V lookup: CDR1 GTSNPN, CDR2 SVGIG (reference sequence).

The chain combines TRBV7-2 with TRBJ2-2, with D maybe TRBD2 (6 bases). Looked up from germline, CDR1 is SGHTA and CDR2 is FQGNSA. The CDR3 totals 15 residues. V dropped 5 bases and J dropped 5 bases, with 15 bases sitting between them. The CDR3 loop is CASSTVGGITGELFF. Here the CDR3 DNA reads TGTGCCAGCAGCACAGTGGGCGGGATTACCGGGGAGCTGTTTTTT.

The chain links TRBV14 to TRBJ2-1, with 13 bases aligning to TRBD2. CDR3 length equals 16 residues. With V trimmed by 3 bases and J by 8 bases, 7 bases remained unmatched. CDR1 and CDR2 (germline): SGHDN, FVKESK. CDR3 sequence (DNA): TGTGCCAGCAGCCAGGGCACTAGCGGGGGGGTCTATGAGCAGTTCTTC. Protein product: CASSQGTSGGVYEQFF. The full variable domain, its missing parts supplied by reference TRBV14 and TRBJ2-1, is EAGVTQFPSHSVIEKGQTVTLRCDPISGHDNLYWYRRVMGKEIKFLLHFVKESKQDESGMPNNRFLAERTGGTYSTLKVQPAELEDSGVYFCASSQGTSGGVYEQFFGPGTRLTVL.

The chain has TRBV2 and TRBJ1-6; possible D gene TRBD1, 6 bases. This CDR3 contains 13 residues. Germline lookup yields CDR1 SNHLY and CDR2 FYNNEI. Deletions cut 6 bases from V and 7 bases from J, with 10 bases between. In nucleotides, the CDR3 is TGTGCCAGCAGACAGACAGGAAATTCACCCCTCCACTTT. The encoded protein is CASRQTGNSPLHF.

This clone was observed a single time. The chain carries TRBV6-6 and TRBJ1-5; D is possibly TRBD1 (6 bases). Germline CDR1 and CDR2: MNHNY and SVGAGI (reference sequence). The length of the CDR3 is 16 residues. V shed 6 bases and J shed 0 bases, with 15 bases lying between them. The CDR3 DNA reads TGTGCCAGCAGCCGATGGACAGACAGTAGCAATCAGCCCCAGCATTTT. Translation gives CASSRWTDSSNQPQHF.

The chain recombines TRBV29-1 with TRBJ1-1; D remains unclear. The CDR3 has 12 amino acids. Germline CDR1 is SQVTM and CDR2 is ANQGSEA. Trimming left V 7 bases short and J 6 bases short, with 15 bases between. The CDR3 DNA reads TGCAGCGCCCCGTCCCGGGGTGCTGAAGCTTTCTTT. Its translation is CSAPSRGAEAFF. Complete variable domain (other parts from reference TRBV29-1 and TRBJ1-1): SAVISQKPSRDICQRGTSLTIQCQVDSQVTMMFWYRQQPGQSLTLIATANQGSEATYESGFVIDKFPISRPNLTFSTLTVSNMSPEDSSIYLCSAPSRGAEAFFGQGTRLTVV.

This chain links TRBV25-1 with TRBJ1-1; D is ambiguous. Per germline, CDR1 MGHDK and CDR2 SYGVNS. The CDR3 is 11 residues long. Trimming left V 0 bases short and J 7 bases short, with 3 bases between. The CDR3 bases are TGTGCCAGCAGTGAATACGGTGAAGCTTTCTTT. This encodes CASSEYGEAFF.

In the case of this clone: Distinct nucleotide sequences in the sample also encode this CDR3. This chain connects TRBV28 to TRBJ2-7, with TRBD1 matching 8 bases. After removal of 3 bases from V and 6 bases from J, the junction contained 4 bases not matched to a gene. CDR3 length: 13 residues. Per germline, CDR1 MDHEN and CDR2 SYDVKM. CDR3 region: CASSLPDRAEQYF. CDR3 DNA sequence: TGTGCCAGCAGTTTGCCGGACAGGGCCGAGCAGTACTTC.

V gene TRBV27 combines with J gene TRBJ2-7; 11 bases are a match to TRBD2. V gave up 3 bases and J gave up 5 bases; unmatched junction bases: 18. From germline, CDR1 is MNHEY and CDR2 SMNVEV (reference sequence). CDR3 size: 19 residues. The CDR3 loop reads CASSFRVQGLAGGRNEQYF. CDR3 in DNA: TGTGCCAGCAGTTTCCGGGTACAGGGCCTAGCGGGAGGTCGGAACGAGCAGTACTTC.

As concerns this clone: The sample carries other DNA sequences with the same CDR3. V and J are TRBV28 and TRBJ1-5; 7 bases agree with TRBD1. The junction had 5 bases not matched to a gene; V was cut back by 6 bases and J by 0 bases. The CDR3 is 15 amino acids. The germline V gene has CDR1 MDHEN and CDR2 SYDVKM. CDR3 sequence reads: CASSQGDSSNQPQHF. The CDR3 DNA reads TGTGCCAGCAGCCAAGGGGACAGTAGCAATCAGCCCCAGCATTTT.

The V gene is TRBV29-1, the J gene TRBJ2-1, with D perhaps matching TRBD2 (6 bases). Germline CDR1 is SQVTM and CDR2 is ANQGSEA. The CDR3 contains 15 residues. Trimming removed 1 base from V and 3 bases from J, with 13 bases in between. CDR3 amino acids: CSVEGGAGNYNEQFF. As DNA, the CDR3 is TGCAGCGTTGAAGGAGGAGCGGGCAACTACAATGAGCAGTTCTTC.

This sequence joins TRBV10-2 and TRBJ2-3; D might be TRBD2 (6 bases). Germline V gene lookup returns CDR1 WSHSY and CDR2 SAAADI. V dropped 7 bases and J dropped 0 bases, with 8 bases sitting between them. This CDR3 is built from 13 residues. The DNA of the CDR3 is TGCGCCAGCAATGCGGGGAGCACAGATACGCAGTATTTT. As protein: CASNAGSTDTQYF.

The chain uses TRBV6-5 and TRBJ1-1; unclear D gene. Trimming left V 6 bases short and J 4 bases short, with 9 bases between. Per the germline V gene, CDR1 is MNHEY and CDR2 is SVGAGI. The CDR3 sequence is 12 residues long. CDR3 nucleotides: TGTGCCAGCAGGGACGTTGGCACTGAAGCTTTCTTT. As protein: CASRDVGTEAFF.

The chain has TRBV5-1 and TRBJ2-3; TRBD2 aligns across 9 bases. This CDR3 comprises 14 residues. CDR1 and CDR2 from the germline V gene are SGHRS and YFSETQ. Trimming removed 9 bases from V and 6 bases from J; junction bases left unmatched: 11. The CDR3 DNA reads as TGCGCCACCAAGGGGGGACTAGCAGGGGATACGCAGTATTTT. Protein sequence: CATKGGLAGDTQYF.

This sequence joins TRBV5-4 and TRBJ2-5, with D possibly TRBD2 on 5 matching bases. The CDR3 totals 16 residues. Per germline, CDR1 SGHNT and CDR2 YYREEE (reference sequence). V shed 1 base and J shed 4 bases, with 17 bases lying between them. CDR3 DNA sequence: TGTGCCAGCAGCTTGTACGTGGGAGCTTTAAGAGAGACCCAGTACTTC. This translates into CASSLYVGALRETQYF.

The V call is TRBV7-2, the J call TRBJ1-6; perhaps TRBD1 as D (5 bases). Trimming pared 5 bases from V and 10 bases from J, leaving 12 bases between. This CDR3 has 13 amino acids. Germline-derived CDR1 and CDR2 are SGHTA and FQGNSA. CDR3 loop: CASSQHRISPLHF. The CDR3 DNA sequence: TGTGCCAGCAGCCAGCACAGGATATCACCCCTCCACTTT.

This clone was seen more than once but under ten times. Other DNA sequences within the sample encode an identical CDR3. The chain is built from TRBV7-2 and TRBJ1-2; tentative D call: TRBD1 (6 bases). The CDR3 runs to 12 residues. CDR1 is SGHTA and CDR2 is FQGNSA in the germline V gene. Trimming removed 5 bases at V and 5 bases at J, with 9 bases between. CDR3 sequence reads: CASSLQGYGYTF. The CDR3 bases are TGTGCCAGCAGCCTGCAGGGGTATGGCTACACCTTC.

V is TRBV7-8 and J is TRBJ2-2, with D maybe TRBD2 (5 bases). Trimming removed 3 bases at V and 5 bases at J, with 10 bases between. CDR3 size: 14 residues. Per germline, CDR1 SGHVS and CDR2 FQNEAQ. CDR3 sequence reads: CASSFAGGTGELFF. CDR3 bases: TGTGCCAGCAGCTTTGCGGGTGGGACCGGGGAGCTGTTTTTT.

Of note for this clone: The same CDR3 also results from other DNA sequences found in this sample. This rearrangement joins TRBV5-1 to TRBJ2-3; a possible D gene is TRBD1 (6 bases). Looked up from germline, CDR1 is SGHRS and CDR2 is YFSETQ. CDR3 length: 13 residues. V lost 3 bases, J lost 3 bases, and 8 bases lay in between. The DNA of the CDR3 is TGCGCCAGCAGCTCTGGACAGACAGATACGCAGTATTTT. Its translation: CASSSGQTDTQYF.

The chain carries TRBV20-1 and TRBJ1-1, with D possibly matching TRBD1 (6 bases). V was cut by 4 bases and J by 8 bases, with 8 bases left in between. The CDR3 spans 10 residues. Germline CDR1 is DFQATT and CDR2 is SNEGSKA (reference sequence). CDR3 loop: CSAKDSEAFF. CDR3 DNA: TGCAGTGCTAAGGACAGCGAAGCTTTCTTT.

The chain links TRBV5-8 to TRBJ1-5; 10 positions match TRBD1. The junction had 6 bases not matched to a gene; V was cut back by 5 bases and J by 7 bases. Germline values: CDR1 SGHTS, CDR2 YDEGEE. CDR3 length equals 14 residues. The chain's CDR3 is CASRRLGQGQPQHF. CDR3 sequence (DNA): TGTGCCAGCAGGCGCTTGGGACAGGGGCAGCCCCAGCATTTT.

Note on this clone: At the DNA level, this CDR3 is encoded by other sequences in the same sample as well. The chain carries TRBV18 and TRBJ1-4, with D perhaps matching TRBD1 (5 bases). Germline-derived CDR1 and CDR2 are KGHSH and LQKENI. CDR3 size: 14 residues. V lost 0 bases and J 3 bases, leaving 5 bases between the germline ends. The CDR3, as DNA: TGTGCCAGCTCACCACCGGGGGCTAATGAAAAACTGTTTTTT. Translated, it gives CASSPPGANEKLFF.

The J gene is TRBJ1-1, the V gene TRBV2; 8 nucleotides agree with TRBD1. The CDR3 is 16 residues long. Trimming cost V 7 bases and J 0 bases; bases outside gene matches: 10. Per the germline V gene, CDR1 is SNHLY and CDR2 is FYNNEI. The CDR3 reads CASTVDRVKVNTEAFF. DNA of the CDR3: TGTGCCAGCACCGTGGACAGGGTAAAGGTGAACACTGAAGCTTTCTTT.

CDR3: CASRSGTSRNEQFF. CDR3 bases: TGTGCCAGTAGATCCGGGACTAGTAGGAATGAGCAGTTCTTC. The V call is TRBV19, the J call TRBJ2-1; 8 bases match TRBD2. The germline gives CDR1 LNHDA, CDR2 SQIVND (reference sequence). CDR3 size: 14 residues. The V gene end was trimmed by 6 bases and the J gene end by 7 bases; junction bases not matched to a gene: 8.